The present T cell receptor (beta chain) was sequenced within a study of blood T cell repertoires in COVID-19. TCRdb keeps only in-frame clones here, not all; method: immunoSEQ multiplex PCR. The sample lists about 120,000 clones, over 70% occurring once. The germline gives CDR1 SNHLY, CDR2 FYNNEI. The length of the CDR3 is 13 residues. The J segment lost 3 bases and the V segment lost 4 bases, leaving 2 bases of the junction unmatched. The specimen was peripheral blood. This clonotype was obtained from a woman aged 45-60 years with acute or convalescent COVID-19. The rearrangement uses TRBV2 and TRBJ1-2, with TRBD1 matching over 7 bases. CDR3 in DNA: TGTGCCAGCAGTGGGGACAGTCACTATGGCTACACCTTC. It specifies CASSGDSHYGYTF. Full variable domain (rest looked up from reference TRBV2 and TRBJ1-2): EPEVTQTPSHQVTQMGQEVILRCVPISNHLYFYWYRQILGQKVEFLVSFYNNEISEKSEIFDDQFSVERPDGSNFTLKIRSTKLEDSAMYFCASSGDSHYGYTFGSGTRLTVV.